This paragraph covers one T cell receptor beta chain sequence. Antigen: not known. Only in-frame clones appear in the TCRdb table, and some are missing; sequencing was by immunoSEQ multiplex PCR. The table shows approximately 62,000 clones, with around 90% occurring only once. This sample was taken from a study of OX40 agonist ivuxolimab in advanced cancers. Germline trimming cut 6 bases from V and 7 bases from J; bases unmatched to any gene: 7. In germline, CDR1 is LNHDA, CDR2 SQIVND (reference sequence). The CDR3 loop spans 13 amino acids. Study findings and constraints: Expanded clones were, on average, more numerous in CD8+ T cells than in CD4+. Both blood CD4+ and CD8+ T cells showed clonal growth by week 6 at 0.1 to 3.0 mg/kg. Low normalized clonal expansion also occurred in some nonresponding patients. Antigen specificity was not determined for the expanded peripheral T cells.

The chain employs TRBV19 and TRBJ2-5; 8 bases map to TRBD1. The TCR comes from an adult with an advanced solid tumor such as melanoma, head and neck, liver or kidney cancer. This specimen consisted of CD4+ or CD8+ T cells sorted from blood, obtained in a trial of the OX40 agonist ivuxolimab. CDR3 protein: CASRTGAGGTQYF. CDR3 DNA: TGTGCCAGTAGGACAGGGGCCGGGGGGACCCAGTACTTC. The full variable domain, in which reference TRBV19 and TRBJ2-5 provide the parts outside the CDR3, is DGGITQSPKYLFRKEGQNVTLSCEQNLNHDAMYWYRQDPGQGLRLIYYSQIVNDFQKGDIAEGYSVSREKKESFPLTVTSAQKNPTAFYLCASRTGAGGTQYFGPGTRLLVL.